Below, 23 T cell receptor beta chains from the same sample are listed, as sequenced in a study of beta chain features in type 1 diabetes. Expressed TCRB transcripts were sequenced because the isolated RNA had all been reverse transcribed beforehand. Sequencing used immunoSEQ multiplex PCR; TCRdb keeps in-frame clones, though not all of them. The data show roughly 170,000 clones, with approximately 13% seen just once and 0.55% to 0.8% held by the top ten. Sequenced sample: central memory CD4+ T cells from blood. These receptors all come from a woman aged 18-35 years in good health.

This clone has a count of ten or more. This sequence joins TRBV30 and TRBJ2-7; 8 nucleotides agree with TRBD1. This CDR3 is built from 12 residues. Germline V lookup: CDR1 GTSNPN, CDR2 SVGIG (reference sequence). With 3 bases clipped from V and 5 bases from J, the junction kept 3 bases outside the gene matches. The CDR3 region is CAWSPGGNEQYF. CDR3 bases: TGTGCCTGGAGCCCAGGGGGCAACGAGCAGTACTTC.

The chain has TRBV29-1 and TRBJ1-5; no reliable D call. Trimming stripped 4 bases from V and 0 bases from J, with 7 bases between. This CDR3 is 13 amino acids long. Germline V gene data show CDR1 as SQVTM and CDR2 as ANQGSEA. In DNA, the CDR3 is TGCAGCGTTGCCCGGGATAGCAATCAGCCCCAGCATTTT. It translates to CSVARDSNQPQHF.

This clone occurred a few times. The V and J genes are TRBV9 and TRBJ2-2, with TRBD2 matching 13 bases. Germline V CDR1 and CDR2: SGDLS, YYNGEE. V was clipped by 4 bases and J by 6 bases; unmatched bases: 3. The CDR3 is 15 residues long. CDR3 DNA: TGTGCCAGCAGCTTACTAGCGGGAGGGCCCGGGGAGCTGTTTTTT. Its translation: CASSLLAGGPGELFF.

The genes are TRBV5-1 and TRBJ2-5; possible D gene TRBD1, 6 bases. CDR1 SGHRS and CDR2 YFSETQ come from the germline V gene. Trimming left V 0 bases short and J 2 bases short, with 11 bases between. This CDR3 region has 15 residues. The CDR3 sequence: CASSLAQGLQETQYF. In nucleotides, the CDR3 is TGCGCCAGCAGCTTGGCGCAGGGGCTTCAAGAGACCCAGTACTTC. Filled out from reference TRBV5-1 and TRBJ2-5, the complete variable domain reads KAGVTQTPRYLIKTRGQQVTLSCSPISGHRSVSWYQQTPGQGLQFLFEYFSETQRNKGNFPGRFSGRQFSNSRSEMNVSTLELGDSALYLCASSLAQGLQETQYFGPGTRLLVL.

This clone has only a few counts. The chain carries TRBV30 and TRBJ2-7, with 12 bases lining up with TRBD1. V trimming: 4 bases; J trimming: 4 bases; junction bases outside the gene matches: 5. The CDR3 contains 14 residues. The V gene's germline CDR1 is GTSNPN and CDR2 SVGIG (reference sequence). CDR3 bases: TGTGCCTGGACCGGGACAGGGGGCAGTTACGAGCAGTACTTC. This sequence encodes CAWTGTGGSYEQYF.

The table lists this clone with many counts. This chain joins TRBV28 and TRBJ2-1; D is possibly TRBD2 (5 bases). This CDR3 spans 14 amino acids. Per the germline V gene, CDR1 is MDHEN and CDR2 is SYDVKM. V was clipped by 6 bases and J by 2 bases, with 11 bases between them. CDR3 bases: TGTGCCAGCAGATGGAGGAGTACCTACAATGAGCAGTTCTTC. Translated: CASRWRSTYNEQFF.

The genes are TRBV28 and TRBJ2-1; 8 nucleotides agree with TRBD1. The CDR3 is made up of 14 amino acids. Germline V gives CDR1 MDHEN, CDR2 SYDVKM. V shed 6 bases, J shed 6 bases, and the junction held 7 bases outside the gene matches. The CDR3 DNA follows: TGTGCCAGCAGCGACAGGGGATGGGTCAATGAGCAGTTCTTC. The encoded protein is CASSDRGWVNEQFF.

Written as DNA, the CDR3 is TGTGCCAGCAGCCCCTGGGAGAACAATGAGCAGTTCTTC. Translating it yields CASSPWENNEQFF. The chain recombines TRBV7-2 with TRBJ2-1, with a possible D match to TRBD2 (5 bases). V was pared by 5 bases and J by 5 bases, with 10 bases between. This CDR3 region has 13 residues. Germline V gives CDR1 SGHTA, CDR2 FQGNSA.

This chain links TRBV2 with TRBJ2-2, with 9 bases matching TRBD1. CDR3 length: 16 amino acids. Looked up from germline, CDR1 is SNHLY and CDR2 is FYNNEI. Trimming cost V 6 bases and J 4 bases; bases outside gene matches: 9. The CDR3 sequence: CASRAPGQGFTGELFF. The CDR3 DNA reads TGTGCCAGCAGGGCCCCAGGACAGGGGTTCACCGGGGAGCTGTTTTTT.

V usage is TRBV28 and J usage is TRBJ2-1, with TRBD1 matching 11 bases. Unmatched junction bases numbered 8, after V lost 5 bases and J lost 5 bases. Germline CDR1 is MDHEN and CDR2 is SYDVKM. The CDR3 runs to 16 residues. The CDR3 region has the DNA TGTGCCAGCAGTCCGTCAGGGACAGGGGGAAACAATGAGCAGTTCTTC. Translation: CASSPSGTGGNNEQFF.

The chain carries TRBV7-2 and TRBJ2-7; 10 nucleotides align to TRBD2. This CDR3 contains 16 residues. Per germline, CDR1 SGHTA and CDR2 FQGNSA. The V and J ends lost 1 base and 0 bases, in that order; junction bases with no gene match: 3. CDR3 in amino acids: CASSLVSGRSSYEQYF. The CDR3 DNA is TGTGCCAGCAGCTTAGTTAGCGGGAGGAGCTCCTACGAGCAGTACTTC. Together with reference TRBV7-2 and TRBJ2-7, the CDR3 gives the full variable domain: GAGVSQSPSNKVTEKGKDVELRCDPISGHTALYWYRQSLGQGLEFLIYFQGNSAPDKSGLPSDRFSAERTGGSVSTLTIQRTQQEDSAVYLCASSLVSGRSSYEQYFGPGTRLTVT.

The table lists this clone with a few counts. The genes are TRBV5-8 and TRBJ2-1; 8 positions agree with TRBD1. CDR1 SGHTS and CDR2 YDEGEE come from the germline V gene. CDR3 length: 15 residues. The V and J ends lost 5 bases and 0 bases, in that order; junction bases with no gene match: 4. The CDR3 loop is CASRRDRSSYNEQFF. The CDR3 bases are TGTGCCAGCAGGCGGGACAGGAGCTCCTACAATGAGCAGTTCTTC.

The rearrangement links TRBV7-2 to TRBJ2-7; 9 bases map to TRBD1. The ends lost 1 base at V and 7 bases at J; junction bases unmatched: 5. The CDR3 consists of 14 residues. Germline CDR1 is SGHTA and CDR2 is FQGNSA. The CDR3 DNA sequence: TGTGCCAGCAGCTTAGTCCCGACAGGGGGTGAGCAGTACTTC. Its protein product is CASSLVPTGGEQYF.

The chain has TRBV4-1 and TRBJ2-1, with TRBD2 identical over 8 bases. With V trimmed by 0 bases and J by 2 bases, 9 bases remained unmatched. The germline V gene has CDR1 MGHRA and CDR2 YSYEKL. The CDR3 has 18 residues. CDR3 in amino acids: CASSQELADISAYNEQFF. As DNA, the CDR3 is TGCGCCAGCAGCCAAGAACTAGCGGACATTTCAGCCTACAATGAGCAGTTCTTC.

This clone was seen more than once but under ten times. This rearrangement joins TRBV28 to TRBJ2-7, with 11 nucleotides matching TRBD2. This CDR3 comprises 16 residues. The ends lost 5 bases at V and 4 bases at J; junction bases unmatched: 10. Per germline, CDR1 MDHEN and CDR2 SYDVKM. The CDR3 spells CASSPGLAGLLYEQYF. For the CDR3, the DNA is TGTGCCAGCAGTCCCGGACTAGCGGGCCTGTTATACGAGCAGTACTTC.

This clone was picked up a small number of times. This sequence joins TRBV10-3 and TRBJ1-2, with D maybe TRBD1 (6 bases). CDR1 and CDR2 from the germline V gene are ENHRY and SYGVKD. The V and J ends lost 3 bases and 0 bases respectively, with 11 bases between them. The CDR3 covers 15 residues. CDR3 DNA: TGTGCCATCAGTGAACGGGACACCCCTAACTATGGCTACACCTTC. Translating gives CAISERDTPNYGYTF.

The chain carries TRBV29-1 and TRBJ2-3; possibly TRBD1 for D (5 bases). The CDR3 is 16 residues long. Trimming shortened V by 7 bases and J by 0 bases, and 20 bases separated the two germline ends. Germline CDR1 is SQVTM and CDR2 is ANQGSEA. The CDR3 here is CSATTPPGASTDTQYF. As DNA, the CDR3 is TGCAGCGCCACCACCCCCCCTGGGGCTAGCACAGATACGCAGTATTTT.

The rearrangement links TRBV7-6 to TRBJ1-4; weak D call: TRBD1 (6 bases). Germline V gives CDR1 SGHVS, CDR2 FNYEAQ. Trimming removed 5 bases from V and 7 bases from J, with 17 bases in between. The CDR3 is 15 residues long. The CDR3 region is CASSLEQGWGEKLFF. In DNA, the CDR3 is TGTGCCAGCAGCCTCGAACAGGGCTGGGGTGAAAAACTGTTTTTT.

This clone has at least ten counts. The chain joins TRBV19 to TRBJ2-1; 8 bases fit TRBD2. Germline trimming cut 5 bases from V and 8 bases from J; bases unmatched to any gene: 11. The CDR3 sequence is 15 residues long. Germline values: CDR1 LNHDA, CDR2 SQIVND (reference sequence). CDR3 in amino acids: CASSPRKAGDYEQFF. The CDR3 DNA follows: TGTGCCAGTAGTCCTCGAAAAGCGGGAGATTATGAGCAGTTCTTC.

CDR3 sequence (DNA): TGCAGTGCTGGCGACAGGGAGCAGTACTTC. Translation: CSAGDREQYF. The rearrangement joins TRBV20-1 to TRBJ2-7, with D maybe TRBD1 (6 bases). V gave up 5 bases and J gave up 7 bases, with 9 bases separating them. Germline values: CDR1 DFQATT, CDR2 SNEGSKA (reference sequence). The CDR3 loop spans 10 amino acids.

This clone was picked up a small number of times. The chain joins TRBV5-1 to TRBJ2-3; TRBD2 matches 8 bases. Germline lookup yields CDR1 SGHRS and CDR2 YFSETQ. This CDR3 contains 17 residues. Trimming removed 1 base from V and 2 bases from J; junction bases left unmatched: 9. This chain's CDR3 is CASSLILSGGPTDTQYF. The CDR3 DNA reads as TGCGCCAGCAGCTTGATCCTTTCGGGAGGGCCCACAGATACGCAGTATTTT.

The chain employs TRBV6-5 and TRBJ2-5, with 9 nucleotides matching TRBD1. The DNA end lines up better with TRBJ2-7; the J call may be wrong. This CDR3 is built from 14 residues. Germline CDR1 MNHEY, CDR2 SVGAGI. CDR3 amino acids: CASTGQGGVYEQYF. The CDR3 DNA sequence: TGTGCCAGCACGGGACAGGGAGGGGTCTACGAGCAGTACTTC.

This clone was counted between two and nine times. The V and J genes are TRBV5-6 and TRBJ2-5; D might be TRBD1 (7 bases). The assigned J gene may be wrong: the sequence end matches TRBJ2-7 better. The CDR3 loop spans 17 amino acids. CDR1 and CDR2 from the germline V gene are SGHDT and YYEEEE. CDR3 in amino acids: CASSSPGGTGSSYEQYF. For the CDR3, the DNA is TGTGCCAGCAGCTCGCCAGGGGGGACTGGAAGCTCCTACGAGCAGTACTTC.